One and the same sample provided the 14 T cell receptor beta chains below, sequenced in a study of circulating CD8 cells and anti-PD-1 response in melanoma. Live CD3+CD8+TCRalphabeta+ cells were sorted into four subsets by PD-1 and/or TIGIT. Using approximately 14 ng of total RNA, TCR libraries were made with the QIAseq Immune Repertoire TCR panel. TCRdb re-called the reads with MiXCR, one entry per CDR3 protein. The sample lists around 590 distinct CDR3 sequences, approximately 7.9% occurring once. The input for sequencing was CD8+ T cells from PBMCs, taken at baseline or after one month of anti-PD-1 therapy (not recorded which). The receptors stem from a human donor with melanoma.

Judged by abundance, this clonotype is medium-sized. This chain links TRBV5-4 with TRBJ2-7; possibly TRBD2 for D (6 bases). The germline CDR1 and CDR2 sequences are SGHNT and YYREEE (reference sequence). Trimming took 0 bases from V and 5 from J, leaving 12 bases between them. This CDR3 spans 14 amino acids. CDR3 region: CASSLGGGNNEQYF. In nucleotides, the CDR3 is TGTGCCAGCAGCTTGGGCGGAGGGAACAACGAGCAGTACTTC.

Sample share makes this clonotype large. The J gene is TRBJ2-1, the V gene TRBV19, with TRBD2 matching 9 bases. Trimming at V came to 0 bases and at J to 6 bases, leaving 12 bases not matched to a gene. Germline values: CDR1 LNHDA, CDR2 SQIVND (reference sequence). This CDR3 spans 18 amino acids. CDR3 protein: CASSIDRERREGLNEQFF. CDR3 DNA sequence: TGTGCCAGTAGTATAGACCGGGAAAGGCGGGAGGGCCTCAATGAGCAGTTCTTC.

Sample share makes this clonotype medium-sized. The V call is TRBV24-1, the J call TRBJ2-1, with D perhaps matching TRBD1 (6 bases). Trimming took off 4 bases at V and 2 bases at J, with 8 bases between the two ends. CDR1 and CDR2 from the germline V gene are KGHDR and SFDVKD. The CDR3 consists of 14 residues. This CDR3 reads CATSDRTAYNEQFF. DNA of the CDR3: TGTGCCACCAGTGACCGGACAGCCTACAATGAGCAGTTCTTC.

Sample share makes this clonotype medium-sized. This chain links TRBV25-1 with TRBJ2-5; 8 nucleotides match TRBD1. Germline V gene sequence: CDR1 MGHDK, CDR2 SYGVNS. The CDR3 contains 16 residues. Trimming took 3 bases from V and 5 from J; bases not matched to a gene: 11. DNA of the CDR3: TGTGCCAGCAGTGACCCCTGGACAGGGTGGGTGGAGACCCAGTACTTC. Residues: CASSDPWTGWVETQYF.

In this sample, this clonotype is large (0.1 to 1%). This sequence joins TRBV7-9 and TRBJ2-7, with unresolved D. From germline, CDR1 is SEHNR and CDR2 FQNEAQ (reference sequence). The CDR3 consists of 12 residues. The V gene lost 0 bases and the J gene lost 6 bases, with 6 bases spanning the gap. The CDR3 sequence: CASSLAFSEQYF. The CDR3 DNA reads as TGTGCCAGCAGCTTAGCCTTTTCCGAGCAGTACTTC.

By share, this clonotype ranks as large. The genes are TRBV7-2 and TRBJ2-1, with a weak D call TRBD2 (6 bases). Per germline, CDR1 SGHTA and CDR2 FQGNSA. Trimming shortened V by 4 bases and J by 2 bases, and 12 bases separated the two germline ends. This CDR3 spans 15 amino acids. CDR3 in DNA: TGTGCCAGCAGCTCCGGCTCGGGGGCCTACAATGAGCAGTTCTTC. This gives the protein CASSSGSGAYNEQFF. The entire variable domain, with the rest obtained from reference TRBV7-2 and TRBJ2-1, is as follows: GAGVSQSPSNKVTEKGKDVELRCDPISGHTALYWYRQSLGQGLEFLIYFQGNSAPDKSGLPSDRFSAERTGGSVSTLTIQRTQQEDSAVYLCASSSGSGAYNEQFFGPGTRLTVL.

The V gene is TRBV29-1, the J gene TRBJ2-3; 7 positions match TRBD2. J lost 4 bases, V lost 4 bases, and 11 bases had no gene match. The CDR3 has 15 residues. Germline V gene sequence: CDR1 SQVTM, CDR2 ANQGSEA. In nucleotides, the CDR3 is TGCAGCGTTGCCCTCCAAAGCGGGACCCCAGATACGCAGTATTTT. It encodes CSVALQSGTPDTQYF.

This clonotype is medium-sized in the sample. A read error may produce the germline difference seen at one junction end. The chain recombines TRBV19 with TRBJ1-4; D remains ambiguous. The V gene's germline CDR1 is LNHDA and CDR2 SQIVND (reference sequence). The CDR3 loop spans 14 amino acids. CDR3 residues: CASSIQTTNEKLFF. DNA for the CDR3: TGTGCCAGTAGTATCCAGACAACAAATGAAAAACTGTTTTTT.

The genes are TRBV20-1 and TRBJ2-2; 9 nucleotides agree with TRBD1. CDR3 length: 16 residues. The germline CDR1 and CDR2 sequences are DFQATT and SNEGSKA (reference sequence). V lost 0 bases and J lost 1; bases outside the gene matches: 3. CDR3 DNA sequence: TGCAGTGCTAGAGATGGGACAGGGATGAACACCGGGGAGCTGTTTTTT. Its protein is CSARDGTGMNTGELFF.

By sample share, this clonotype is medium-sized. The V gene is TRBV19, the J gene TRBJ2-1; no definite D call. Germline V lookup: CDR1 LNHDA, CDR2 SQIVND (reference sequence). Trimming left V 4 bases short and J 7 bases short, with 11 bases between. The CDR3 runs 13 residues. DNA of the CDR3: TGTGCCAGTAGTACTCCCTTCCTGAATGAGCAGTTCTTC. Protein sequence: CASSTPFLNEQFF.

This clonotype is labeled medium-sized (0.01 to 0.1%). The chain is built from TRBV5-6 and TRBJ2-7; 11 positions agree with TRBD2. Germline-derived CDR1 and CDR2 are SGHDT and YYEEEE. This CDR3 has 14 amino acids. With V trimmed by 2 bases and J by 5 bases, 3 bases remained unmatched. The chain's CDR3 is CASSLLAGAHEQYF. The CDR3 coding sequence is TGTGCCAGCAGCTTACTAGCGGGGGCTCACGAGCAGTACTTC.

By its share, this clonotype is medium-sized (0.01 to 0.1%). The chain carries TRBV25-1 and TRBJ2-2; tentatively, D is TRBD1 or TRBD2 (5 bases each). The V end lost 4 bases, the J end lost 5 bases, and 8 bases lay between the germline ends. CDR1 is MGHDK and CDR2 is SYGVNS in the germline V gene. This CDR3 is 13 amino acids long. The CDR3 nucleotides read TGTGCCAGCAGTGTGGGGGTTACCGGGGAGCTGTTTTTT. Translating it yields CASSVGVTGELFF.

The genes are TRBV20-1 and TRBJ2-7, with 8 bases identical to TRBD2. Looked up from germline, CDR1 is DFQATT and CDR2 is SNEGSKA (reference sequence). The V and J ends lost 5 bases and 6 bases, in that order; junction bases with no gene match: 9. CDR3 length: 13 residues. The DNA for the CDR3 is TGCAGTGCTCCCCCGGAAGCGGGAGTCGAGCAGTACTTC. Its translation: CSAPPEAGVEQYF.

This clonotype was observed a handful of times. A much larger clone sits a single nucleotide away, making a read error possible. The chain joins TRBV19 to TRBJ1-1; D is possibly TRBD1 (6 bases). CDR1 and CDR2 (germline): LNHDA, SQIVND (reference sequence). The CDR3 sequence is 15 residues long. Trimming removed 4 bases at V and 1 base at J, with 13 bases between. The CDR3 DNA follows: TGTGCCAGTAGTAACCTTACGACAGGGAACACTGAAGCTTTCTTT. It specifies CASSNLTTGNTEAFF.